These T cell receptor beta chains were read from a single sample in a study of cytomegalovirus exposure and HLA in healthy donors. Method: immunoSEQ multiplex PCR; TCRdb's copy keeps in-frame clones and lacks some. The sample lists roughly 48,000 clones; around 69% were seen once. The sample taken for sequencing was PBMCs. These receptors were taken from a woman aged 25 to 39 in good health and CMV-seronegative. CDR3s include the opening cysteine and the closing phenylalanine or tryptophan. Fields, in order: D gene, clone size, J gene, CDR3 length, V gene, CDR3 DNA, CDR3 protein. The D gene is left open where the match is weak. Clone size is stated in some rows and not others, as once, few, many or a class when expanded.

D gene: TRBD2; clone size: .; J gene: TRBJ2-7; CDR3 length: 15; V gene: TRBV9; CDR3 DNA: TGTGCCAGCAGCGTAGCGGCGGGGGATACCTACGAGCAGTACTTC; CDR3 protein: CASSVAAGDTYEQYF
D gene: TRBD2; clone size: .; J gene: TRBJ2-7; CDR3 length: 15; V gene: TRBV2; CDR3 DNA: TGTGCCAGCAGTTCTTTCCTAGCGGGAGACTACGAGCAGTACTTC; CDR3 protein: CASSSFLAGDYEQYF
D gene: TRBD2; clone size: .; J gene: TRBJ2-2; CDR3 length: 17; V gene: TRBV5-1; CDR3 DNA: TGCGCCAGCAGCTTGTGGCTAGCGGGAGATTGGACCGGGGAGCTGTTTTTT; CDR3 protein: CASSLWLAGDWTGELFF
D gene: .; clone size: .; J gene: TRBJ2-7; CDR3 length: 11; V gene: TRBV2; CDR3 DNA: TGTGCCAGCACAAGATTCTACGAGCAGTACTTC; CDR3 protein: CASTRFYEQYF
D gene: .; clone size: .; J gene: TRBJ1-2; CDR3 length: 12; V gene: TRBV19; CDR3 DNA: TGTGCCAGTAGCCCGACAGACTATGGCTACACCTTC; CDR3 protein: CASSPTDYGYTF
D gene: .; clone size: many; J gene: TRBJ1-1; CDR3 length: 14; V gene: TRBV6-5; CDR3 DNA: TGTGCCAGCAGTTACTCGACTTTCGGCACTGAAGCTTTCTTT; CDR3 protein: CASSYSTFGTEAFF
D gene: .; clone size: .; J gene: TRBJ2-1; CDR3 length: 14; V gene: TRBV29-1; CDR3 DNA: TGCAGCGTTGTCTTAGCGGCCACCCAGGCGGAGCAGTTCTTC; CDR3 protein: CSVVLAATQAEQFF
D gene: TRBD1; clone size: .; J gene: TRBJ1-4; CDR3 length: 15; V gene: TRBV4-2; CDR3 DNA: TGTGCCAGCAGCCCTAGACAGGGGGCGAATGGAAAACTGTTTTTT; CDR3 protein: CASSPRQGANGKLFF
D gene: .; clone size: .; J gene: TRBJ1-2; CDR3 length: 15; V gene: TRBV6-5; CDR3 DNA: TGTGCCAGCAGTTACACCACTACAGGGAACTATGGCTACACCTTC; CDR3 protein: CASSYTTTGNYGYTF
D gene: TRBD1; clone size: .; J gene: TRBJ1-3; CDR3 length: 18; V gene: TRBV28; CDR3 DNA: TGTGCCAGCAGCACCAATGGTTTTGCGGGACAGGCTGGAAACACCATATATTTT; CDR3 protein: CASSTNGFAGQAGNTIYF
D gene: TRBD1; clone size: once; J gene: TRBJ2-1; CDR3 length: 15; V gene: TRBV2; CDR3 DNA: TGTGCCAGCAGTGACTGGGACAGGGGGCGCGATGAGCAGTTCTTC; CDR3 protein: CASSDWDRGRDEQFF
D gene: TRBD2; clone size: .; J gene: TRBJ2-3; CDR3 length: 14; V gene: TRBV5-1; CDR3 DNA: TGCGCCAGCGGACTAGCGAGTTCCGGGGATACGCAGTATTTT; CDR3 protein: CASGLASSGDTQYF
D gene: .; clone size: .; J gene: TRBJ2-2; CDR3 length: 15; V gene: TRBV2; CDR3 DNA: TGTGCCAGCAGTTTACAGACAGTTGTCACCGGGGAGCTGTTTTTT; CDR3 protein: CASSLQTVVTGELFF
D gene: TRBD2; clone size: .; J gene: TRBJ2-2; CDR3 length: 17; V gene: TRBV29-1; CDR3 DNA: TGCAGCGTTGGGCTAGGGCTAGCGGGGGTGGGCACCGGGGAGCTGTTTTTT; CDR3 protein: CSVGLGLAGVGTGELFF
D gene: TRBD1; clone size: few; J gene: TRBJ2-6; CDR3 length: 18; V gene: TRBV15; CDR3 DNA: TGTGCCACCAGCGAGATTGGACAGGGGGTGTCTGGGGCCAACGTCCTGACTTTC; CDR3 protein: CATSEIGQGVSGANVLTF
D gene: TRBD1; clone size: .; J gene: TRBJ2-1; CDR3 length: 16; V gene: TRBV7-8; CDR3 DNA: TGTGCCAGCAGCTCCCGCCGGGACAGGGGGGACAATGAGCAGTTCTTC; CDR3 protein: CASSSRRDRGDNEQFF
D gene: TRBD1; clone size: .; J gene: TRBJ1-2; CDR3 length: 18; V gene: TRBV4-2; CDR3 DNA: TGTGCCAGCAGCCCCGGACCGGTTTCGGGACAGACGGCCTATGGCTACACCTTC; CDR3 protein: CASSPGPVSGQTAYGYTF
D gene: .; clone size: .; J gene: TRBJ1-5; CDR3 length: 15; V gene: TRBV5-1; CDR3 DNA: TGCGCCAGCAGCTTGGGGGGGGATGATGGTCAGCCCCAGCATTTT; CDR3 protein: CASSLGGDDGQPQHF
D gene: TRBD1; clone size: .; J gene: TRBJ2-1; CDR3 length: 17; V gene: TRBV7-9; CDR3 DNA: TGTGCCAGCAGCCTAAGACAGGGGGCAAGCTCCTACAATGAGCAGTTCTTC; CDR3 protein: CASSLRQGASSYNEQFF
D gene: TRBD2; clone size: .; J gene: TRBJ2-5; CDR3 length: 12; V gene: TRBV29-1; CDR3 DNA: TGCAGCGTCGAGCGGGACCATGGGACCCAGTACTTC; CDR3 protein: CSVERDHGTQYF
D gene: TRBD2; clone size: .; J gene: TRBJ2-2; CDR3 length: 15; V gene: TRBV4-1; CDR3 DNA: TGCGCCAGCAGCCGAGGCGTTCTAGCGGGCGGGGAGCTGTTTTTT; CDR3 protein: CASSRGVLAGGELFF
D gene: .; clone size: few; J gene: TRBJ2-1; CDR3 length: 14; V gene: TRBV19; CDR3 DNA: TGTGCCAGTAGTATAGGCGGGACAGACAATGAGCAGTTCTTC; CDR3 protein: CASSIGGTDNEQFF
D gene: .; clone size: few; J gene: TRBJ2-2; CDR3 length: 15; V gene: TRBV30; CDR3 DNA: TGTGCCTGGAGTCGAGACAGGCGTTCCTACGGGGAGCTGTTTTTT; CDR3 protein: CAWSRDRRSYGELFF
D gene: TRBD1; clone size: once; J gene: TRBJ1-4; CDR3 length: 15; V gene: TRBV30; CDR3 DNA: TGTGCCTGGGGACAGGGCACATCAACTAATGAAAAACTGTTTTTT; CDR3 protein: CAWGQGTSTNEKLFF
D gene: .; clone size: .; J gene: TRBJ1-2; CDR3 length: 12; V gene: TRBV9; CDR3 DNA: TGTGCCAGCAGCGTAAACGGCTATGGCTACACCTTC; CDR3 protein: CASSVNGYGYTF
D gene: .; clone size: once; J gene: TRBJ1-1; CDR3 length: 15; V gene: TRBV29-1; CDR3 DNA: TGCAGCGTTGTAGAGCAGGGGTTAAGGAACACTGAAGCTTTCTTT; CDR3 protein: CSVVEQGLRNTEAFF
D gene: TRBD1; clone size: few; J gene: TRBJ2-5; CDR3 length: 14; V gene: TRBV28; CDR3 DNA: TGTGCCAGCACATCCACAGGGGAAGCGGAGACCCAGTACTTC; CDR3 protein: CASTSTGEAETQYF
D gene: .; clone size: .; J gene: TRBJ2-2; CDR3 length: 13; V gene: TRBV7-9; CDR3 DNA: TGTGCCAGCAGTCCCCGAGGGAATGGGGAGCTGTTTTTT; CDR3 protein: CASSPRGNGELFF
D gene: .; clone size: .; J gene: TRBJ2-5; CDR3 length: 16; V gene: TRBV6-1; CDR3 DNA: TGTGCCAGCAGTGAAGCAGCATTGGCGGATCAAGAGACCCAGTACTTC; CDR3 protein: CASSEAALADQETQYF
D gene: .; clone size: .; J gene: TRBJ2-2; CDR3 length: 13; V gene: TRBV5-1; CDR3 DNA: TGCGCCAGCAGCTTGGACAGGACCGGGGAGCTGTTTTTT; CDR3 protein: CASSLDRTGELFF
D gene: .; clone size: once; J gene: TRBJ1-2; CDR3 length: 15; V gene: TRBV6-5; CDR3 DNA: TGTGCCAGCAGTTACCAGGGGTCGCTCTGGTATGGCTACACCTTC; CDR3 protein: CASSYQGSLWYGYTF
D gene: .; clone size: .; J gene: TRBJ1-6; CDR3 length: 14; V gene: TRBV28; CDR3 DNA: TGTGCCAGCAGTCCATCGGCGGGGAATTCACCCCTCCACTTT; CDR3 protein: CASSPSAGNSPLHF
D gene: .; clone size: .; J gene: TRBJ1-4; CDR3 length: 10; V gene: TRBV27; CDR3 DNA: TGTGCCATCACGGGGGAAAAACTGTTTTTT; CDR3 protein: CAITGEKLFF
D gene: .; clone size: .; J gene: TRBJ2-1; CDR3 length: 14; V gene: TRBV28; CDR3 DNA: TGTGCCAGCAGTTTCCAGGGGCGGCACAATGAGCAGTTCTTC; CDR3 protein: CASSFQGRHNEQFF
D gene: .; clone size: once; J gene: TRBJ2-5; CDR3 length: 13; V gene: TRBV30; CDR3 DNA: TGTGCCTGGGAGATCGGGGGTTTAGAGACCCAGTACTTC; CDR3 protein: CAWEIGGLETQYF
D gene: .; clone size: .; J gene: TRBJ2-7; CDR3 length: 13; V gene: TRBV2; CDR3 DNA: TGTGCCAGCATCTGGGTGGGAGTAGGGGAGCAGTACTTC; CDR3 protein: CASIWVGVGEQYF
D gene: .; clone size: .; J gene: TRBJ2-7; CDR3 length: 13; V gene: TRBV5-1; CDR3 DNA: TGCGCCAGCAGCGTGACAGGTTCCTACGAGCAGTACTTC; CDR3 protein: CASSVTGSYEQYF
D gene: .; clone size: .; J gene: TRBJ1-3; CDR3 length: 11; V gene: TRBV29-1; CDR3 DNA: TGCAGCGCCCACTCTGGAAACACCATATATTTT; CDR3 protein: CSAHSGNTIYF
D gene: TRBD2; clone size: .; J gene: TRBJ2-3; CDR3 length: 19; V gene: TRBV10-3; CDR3 DNA: TGTGCCATCAGACGAGCGGGGGGGCATGAACCGAGAAGCACAGATACGCAGTATTTT; CDR3 protein: CAIRRAGGHEPRSTDTQYF
D gene: TRBD1; clone size: few; J gene: TRBJ2-7; CDR3 length: 12; V gene: TRBV19; CDR3 DNA: TGTGCCAGTCAAGACAGGGGCTACGAGCAGTACTTC; CDR3 protein: CASQDRGYEQYF
D gene: .; clone size: few; J gene: TRBJ1-1; CDR3 length: 13; V gene: TRBV6-5; CDR3 DNA: TGTGCCAGCAGTTCACGGACAGACACTGAAGCTTTCTTT; CDR3 protein: CASSSRTDTEAFF
D gene: TRBD1; clone size: .; J gene: TRBJ2-5; CDR3 length: 14; V gene: TRBV7-9; CDR3 DNA: TGTGCCAGCAGACGACAGGGGGGTCAAGAGACCCAGTACTTC; CDR3 protein: CASRRQGGQETQYF
D gene: .; clone size: .; J gene: TRBJ1-1; CDR3 length: 13; V gene: TRBV5-1; CDR3 DNA: TGCGCCAGCAGCTCGGGTCTCAACACTGAAGCTTTCTTT; CDR3 protein: CASSSGLNTEAFF
D gene: .; clone size: once; J gene: TRBJ1-5; CDR3 length: 14; V gene: TRBV6-6; CDR3 DNA: TGTGCCAGCAGCCCTCCAGGAGGGGTTCAGCCCCAGCATTTT; CDR3 protein: CASSPPGGVQPQHF
D gene: TRBD1; clone size: .; J gene: TRBJ2-7; CDR3 length: 14; V gene: TRBV25-1; CDR3 DNA: TGTGCCAGCAGTGAACCCGGGACAGTTTACGAGCAGTACTTC; CDR3 protein: CASSEPGTVYEQYF
D gene: .; clone size: .; J gene: TRBJ1-5; CDR3 length: 16; V gene: TRBV7-2; CDR3 DNA: TGTGCCAGCAGCGCACTGGGACACACAGTCAATCAGCCCCAGCATTTT; CDR3 protein: CASSALGHTVNQPQHF
D gene: TRBD2; clone size: .; J gene: TRBJ2-3; CDR3 length: 15; V gene: TRBV30; CDR3 DNA: TGTGCCTGGAGCTTTACTAGCGGGGGGGCGGATACGCAGTATTTT; CDR3 protein: CAWSFTSGGADTQYF
D gene: .; clone size: .; J gene: TRBJ2-5; CDR3 length: 13; V gene: TRBV30; CDR3 DNA: TGTGCCTGGAGTAGGGACTTCCAAGAGACCCAGTACTTC; CDR3 protein: CAWSRDFQETQYF
D gene: .; clone size: few; J gene: TRBJ2-6; CDR3 length: 14; V gene: TRBV6-1; CDR3 DNA: TGTGCCAGCAGTCCAGGGTCTGGGGCCAACGTCCTGACTTTC; CDR3 protein: CASSPGSGANVLTF
D gene: .; clone size: .; J gene: TRBJ1-2; CDR3 length: 15; V gene: TRBV6-5; CDR3 DNA: TGTGCCAGCACCATTGACAGATATTCTATCTATGGCTACACCTTC; CDR3 protein: CASTIDRYSIYGYTF
D gene: TRBD1; clone size: .; J gene: TRBJ2-7; CDR3 length: 14; V gene: TRBV15; CDR3 DNA: TGTGCCACCAGCAGAGATCAGGGGGACTACGAGCAGTACTTC; CDR3 protein: CATSRDQGDYEQYF
D gene: TRBD2; clone size: .; J gene: TRBJ2-1; CDR3 length: 15; V gene: TRBV6-5; CDR3 DNA: TGTGCCAGCAGTCCCGGTGGACTAGCGGGGCCCCAGCAGTTCTTC; CDR3 protein: CASSPGGLAGPQQFF
D gene: TRBD1; clone size: .; J gene: TRBJ2-1; CDR3 length: 14; V gene: TRBV5-6; CDR3 DNA: TGTGCCAGCAGCTGGACAGGGTCCTACAATGAGCAGTTCTTC; CDR3 protein: CASSWTGSYNEQFF
D gene: .; clone size: few; J gene: TRBJ1-5; CDR3 length: 16; V gene: TRBV6-6; CDR3 DNA: TGTGCCAGCAGGCTCGCCCGGGAGGCCTCTGGTGAGCCCCAGCATTTT; CDR3 protein: CASRLAREASGEPQHF